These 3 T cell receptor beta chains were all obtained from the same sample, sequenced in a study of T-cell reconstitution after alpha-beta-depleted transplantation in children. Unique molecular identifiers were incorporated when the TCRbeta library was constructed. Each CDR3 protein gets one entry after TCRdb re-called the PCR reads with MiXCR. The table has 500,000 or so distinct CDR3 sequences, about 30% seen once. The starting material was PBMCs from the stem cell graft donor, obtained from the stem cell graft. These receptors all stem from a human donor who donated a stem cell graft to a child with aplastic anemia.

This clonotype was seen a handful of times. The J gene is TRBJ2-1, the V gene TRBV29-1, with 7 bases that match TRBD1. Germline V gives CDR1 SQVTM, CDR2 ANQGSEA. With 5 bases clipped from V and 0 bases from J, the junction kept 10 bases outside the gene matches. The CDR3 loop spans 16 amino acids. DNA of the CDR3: TGCAGCGTTTCGTCGGGACAGTTTAGCTCCTACAATGAGCAGTTCTTC. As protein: CSVSSGQFSSYNEQFF.

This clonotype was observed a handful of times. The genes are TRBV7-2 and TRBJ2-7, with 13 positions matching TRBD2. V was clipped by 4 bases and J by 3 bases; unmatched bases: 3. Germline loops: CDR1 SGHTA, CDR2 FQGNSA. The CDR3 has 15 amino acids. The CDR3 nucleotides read TGTGCCAGCAGCTCCGGACTAGCGGGAGTCTACGAGCAGTACTTC. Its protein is CASSSGLAGVYEQYF.

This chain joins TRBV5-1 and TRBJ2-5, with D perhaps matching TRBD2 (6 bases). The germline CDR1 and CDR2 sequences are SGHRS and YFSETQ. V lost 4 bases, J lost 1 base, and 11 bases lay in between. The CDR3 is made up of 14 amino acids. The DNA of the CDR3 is TGCGCCAGCAGCCCCTGGGGAGGCCAAGAGACCCAGTACTTC. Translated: CASSPWGGQETQYF.